The present T cell receptor (beta chain) was sequenced within a study of cytomegalovirus exposure and HLA in healthy donors. The assay was immunoSEQ multiplex PCR, and TCRdb's table has in-frame clones only and misses some. The sample shows more than 95,000 clones, roughly 93% of them seen only once. With respect to this clone: Its specificity is unknown.

General study findings and limits: One later analysis, an examination of the approximately 120 validation repertoires, found that first-cohort TCR clusters tended to co-occur in them. Cytomegalovirus status, reportedly, was diagnosed with high specificity and sensitivity by the classifier.

This CDR3 has 16 residues. With 7 bases removed from V and 4 bases from J, the gap between germline ends came to 19 bases. Germline V lookup: CDR1 LNHDA, CDR2 SQIVND (reference sequence). J is TRBJ1-4 and V is TRBV19; no clear D. The sequence derives from a woman aged 18 to 35 in good health and CMV-seronegative. The sequencing input was PBMCs. Here the CDR3 DNA reads TGTGCCAGTACCATGGATTGGGCAGAAGATAATGAAAAACTGTTTTTT. Its protein is CASTMDWAEDNEKLFF.